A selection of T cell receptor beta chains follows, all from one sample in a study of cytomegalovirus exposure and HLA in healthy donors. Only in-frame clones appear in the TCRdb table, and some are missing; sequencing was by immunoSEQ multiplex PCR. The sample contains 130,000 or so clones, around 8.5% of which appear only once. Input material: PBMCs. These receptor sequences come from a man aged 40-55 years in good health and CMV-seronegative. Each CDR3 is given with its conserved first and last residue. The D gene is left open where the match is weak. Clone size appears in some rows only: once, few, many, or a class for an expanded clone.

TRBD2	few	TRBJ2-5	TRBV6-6	TGTGCCAGCAGTCCCTCTAGCGGAGAGACCCAGTACTTC	CASSPSSGETQYF
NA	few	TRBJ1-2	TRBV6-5	TGTGCCAGCAGTTCTTTAATGGGGGGCTATGGCTACACCTTC	CASSSLMGGYGYTF
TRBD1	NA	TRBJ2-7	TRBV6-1	TGTGCCAGCAGTCTTTGGACAGGGAGCTCCTACGAGCAGTACTTC	CASSLWTGSSYEQYF
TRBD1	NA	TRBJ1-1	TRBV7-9	TGTGCCAGCAGCCCCTCGAGCGGGACAGGCCTAGCTTTCTTT	CASSPSSGTGLAFF
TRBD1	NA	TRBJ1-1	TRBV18	TGTGCCAGCTCTCCAGGACAGGGAAGGGGAACTGAAGCTTTCTTT	CASSPGQGRGTEAFF
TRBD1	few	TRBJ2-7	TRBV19	TGTGCCAGTAGTTTCCGGGACAGGGGATACGAGCAGTACTTC	CASSFRDRGYEQYF
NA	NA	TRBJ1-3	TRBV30	TGTGCCTGGAGTCCTCAGGGCTCTGGAAACACCATATATTTT	CAWSPQGSGNTIYF
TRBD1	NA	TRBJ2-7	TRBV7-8	TGTGCCAGCAGCTCTAGACAGGGGGGTGGGAACGAGCAGTACTTC	CASSSRQGGGNEQYF
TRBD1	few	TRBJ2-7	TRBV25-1	TGTGCCAGCAGTGAACCGGGACAGGGCTCCTACGAGCAGTACTTC	CASSEPGQGSYEQYF
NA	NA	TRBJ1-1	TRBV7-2	TGTGCCAGCAGCTGGACACTCACTGAAGCTTTCTTT	CASSWTLTEAFF